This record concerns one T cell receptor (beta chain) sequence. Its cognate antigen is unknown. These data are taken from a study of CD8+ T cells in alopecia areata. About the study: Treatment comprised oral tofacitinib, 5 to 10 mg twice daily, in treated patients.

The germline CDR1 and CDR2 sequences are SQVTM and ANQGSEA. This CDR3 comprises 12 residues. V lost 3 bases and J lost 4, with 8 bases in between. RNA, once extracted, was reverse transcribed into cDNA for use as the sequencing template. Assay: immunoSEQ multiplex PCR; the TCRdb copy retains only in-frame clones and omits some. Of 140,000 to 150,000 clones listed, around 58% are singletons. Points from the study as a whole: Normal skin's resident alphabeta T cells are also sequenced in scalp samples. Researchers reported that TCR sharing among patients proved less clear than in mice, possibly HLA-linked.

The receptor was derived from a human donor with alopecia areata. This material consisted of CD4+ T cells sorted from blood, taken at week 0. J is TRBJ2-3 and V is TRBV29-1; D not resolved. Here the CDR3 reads CSVETNPDTQYF. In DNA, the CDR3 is TGCAGCGTTGAGACGAACCCAGATACGCAGTATTTT.